This TCR beta chain was sequenced in a study of metastatic and nonmetastatic thyroid tumors. The wider study: Where malignant and benign thyroid patients were concerned, repertoires were compared across blood and tumor or nodule tissue.

Among the patients, none had received any treatment before thyroid surgery. This clone is labeled medium-sized. The target antigen is unknown. Authors' methods: Differences in CDR3 between clinicopathological groups were drawn on to build a classifier intended to discriminate distant-metastatic papillary thyroid cancer patients. TCRdb re-clonotyped the PCR reads via MiXCR. TCRdb, rather than the study authors, made the V and J calls. Of 25,000 to 30,000 clones listed, roughly 3.5% are singletons. Study-wide findings and caveats: In both blood and tumor samples, TCR beta diversity was reported significantly higher for malignant than benign nodules.

The CDR3 has 15 residues. Trimming took 5 bases from V and 0 from J, leaving 11 bases between them. CDR1 SGHAT and CDR2 FQNNGV come from the germline V gene. The receptor comes from a male donor with papillary thyroid cancer or a benign thyroid nodule (not recorded which). Some clones in this sample may be carry-over from other donors' samples. Source material: blood. This chain connects TRBV11-2 to TRBJ2-1; perhaps TRBD2 as D (6 bases). CDR3 DNA sequence: TGTGCCAGCAGCCGTGACGGGAGCTCCTACAATGAGCAGTTCTTC. Amino acids: CASSRDGSSYNEQFF.